The 23 T cell receptor beta chains below were found in one sample sequenced in a study of CD8 T cells in Susac syndrome. RNA was extracted with the RNeasy kit, and a quantity of about 0.45 to 1 ug was reverse transcribed using random hexamers. TCRdb processed the immunoSEQ multiplex PCR reads anew with MiXCR; each CDR3 protein has one entry. The data show 95,000 to 150,000 distinct CDR3 sequences, 85% to 95% seen once. Material: CD8+ T cells from PBMCs. All receptors come from a human donor with Susac syndrome.

V and J are TRBV7-9 and TRBJ2-5; no firm D call. The germline CDR1 and CDR2 sequences are SEHNR and FQNEAQ (reference sequence). The CDR3 loop spans 12 amino acids. Trimming left V 4 bases short and J 5 bases short, with 8 bases between. The CDR3, as DNA: TGTGCCAGCAGCTCTAACGGGGAGACCCAGTACTTC. Translation gives CASSSNGETQYF. Full variable domain (rest looked up from reference TRBV7-9 and TRBJ2-5): DTGVSQNPRHKITKRGQNVTFRCDPISEHNRLYWYRQTLGQGPEFLTYFQNEAQLEKSRLLSDRFSAERPKGSFSTLEIQRTEQGDSAMYLCASSSNGETQYFGPGTRLLVL.

CDR3 in DNA: TGTGCCAGCAGCCTAGGATCAGTAGGCAATGGCTACACCTTC. Translation: CASSLGSVGNGYTF. The chain carries TRBV7-9 and TRBJ1-2; D remains ambiguous. V shed 5 bases and J shed 6 bases, with 16 bases lying between them. The CDR3 extends over 14 amino acids. Germline assignment: CDR1 SEHNR and CDR2 FQNEAQ (reference sequence).

The rearrangement joins TRBV20-1 to TRBJ1-2; no definite D call. The CDR3 consists of 13 residues. Germline lookup yields CDR1 DFQATT and CDR2 SNEGSKA (reference sequence). Trimming took 3 bases from V and 2 from J, leaving 10 bases between them. The CDR3 is CSASEGGNYGYTF. CDR3 in DNA: TGCAGTGCTAGTGAAGGAGGGAACTATGGCTACACCTTC.

This clonotype is a singleton in its sample. CDR3 region: CASSNLGTSGGPHEQYF. CDR3 nucleotides: TGTGCCAGCAGTAACCTTGGGACTAGCGGGGGCCCCCACGAGCAGTACTTC. The chain uses TRBV6-5 and TRBJ2-7; 14 bases are a match to TRBD2. In germline, CDR1 is MNHEY, CDR2 SVGAGI. The CDR3 sequence is 17 residues long. The V and J ends lost 5 bases and 5 bases, in that order; junction bases with no gene match: 11.

J is TRBJ2-1 and V is TRBV4-1; 8 nucleotides match TRBD1. With V trimmed by 2 bases and J by 9 bases, 12 bases remained unmatched. The CDR3 runs 16 residues. The germline gives CDR1 MGHRA, CDR2 YSYEKL. The CDR3 reads CASSQLTGEASVEQFF. The CDR3 coding sequence is TGCGCCAGCAGCCAACTGACAGGGGAAGCATCAGTTGAGCAGTTCTTC.

In its sample, this clonotype was seen once. This sequence joins TRBV20-1 and TRBJ2-7; the match to TRBD2 covers 10 bases. This CDR3 has 14 residues. Germline assignment: CDR1 DFQATT and CDR2 SNEGSKA (reference sequence). The J segment lost 3 bases and the V segment lost 7 bases, leaving 9 bases of the junction unmatched. In DNA form, the CDR3 reads TGCAGTGTTAGGGGCCTAGCGGGGGTCTACGAGCAGTACTTC. Its protein product is CSVRGLAGVYEQYF.

The rearrangement links TRBV6-5 to TRBJ1-6; no reliable D call. Germline V gene lookup returns CDR1 MNHEY and CDR2 SVGAGI. Trimming left V 2 bases short and J 6 bases short, with 11 bases between. The CDR3 runs to 15 residues. The CDR3 region has the DNA TGTGCCAGCAGTTACGTCCGGGGAGGTAATTCACCCCTCCACTTT. Protein sequence: CASSYVRGGNSPLHF.

The chain combines TRBV27 with TRBJ1-1; TRBD1 is a possible D gene (6 bases). CDR3 length: 14 amino acids. From germline, CDR1 is MNHEY and CDR2 SMNVEV (reference sequence). V lost 8 bases and J lost 2, with 15 bases in between. CDR3: CASLTYRDNTEAFF. The CDR3 coding sequence is TGTGCCAGCCTAACGTACAGGGATAACACTGAAGCTTTCTTT.

This clonotype was counted a single time. The V and J genes are TRBV7-9 and TRBJ1-6, with a possible D match to TRBD1 (5 bases). CDR1 and CDR2 (germline): SEHNR, FQNEAQ (reference sequence). This CDR3 is 15 amino acids long. The germline V and J ends were trimmed by 2 bases and 5 bases, with 10 bases remaining between them. CDR3 coding DNA: TGTGCCAGCAGCTTACTTGGCAGGGATAATTCACCCCTCCACTTT. Protein: CASSLLGRDNSPLHF.

This clonotype was observed a single time. This chain connects TRBV7-8 to TRBJ2-3; 10 positions match TRBD1. Germline V gene data show CDR1 as SGHVS and CDR2 as FQNEAQ. The CDR3 extends over 19 amino acids. The V and J ends lost 5 bases and 5 bases, in that order; junction bases with no gene match: 19. The CDR3 is CASSHLPWARGQGRDTQYF. The DNA of the CDR3 is TGTGCCAGCAGCCACCTTCCGTGGGCCAGGGGACAGGGGAGAGATACGCAGTATTTT.

The chain is built from TRBV5-4 and TRBJ2-1, with D perhaps TRBD1 (5 bases). The V end was cut by 2 bases, the J end by 10 bases, with 10 bases between. The CDR3 sequence is 12 residues long. Germline CDR1 and CDR2: SGHNT and YYREEE (reference sequence). For the CDR3, the DNA is TGTGCCAGCAGCTTTCAGTGGACAGAGCAGTTCTTC. This encodes CASSFQWTEQFF. Full variable domain (rest looked up from reference TRBV5-4 and TRBJ2-1): ETGVTQSPTHLIKTRGQQVTLRCSSQSGHNTVSWYQQALGQGPQFIFQYYREEENGRGNFPPRFSGLQFPNYSSELNVNALELDDSALYLCASSFQWTEQFFGPGTRLTVL.

The chain uses TRBV11-2 and TRBJ2-7; TRBD1 matches at 9 bases. The CDR3 spans 15 residues. The junction had 8 bases not matched to a gene; V was cut back by 2 bases and J by 6 bases. From germline, CDR1 is SGHAT and CDR2 FQNNGV. CDR3 bases: TGTGCCAGCAGCTTAAGGGACAGGGTCCACCTCGAGCAGTACTTC. It yields the protein CASSLRDRVHLEQYF.

DNA for the CDR3: TGTGCCAGCAGCCAAACGGGACCGCGGACCGGAGGCTACACCTTC. Translation gives CASSQTGPRTGGYTF. The chain uses TRBV14 and TRBJ1-2, with D perhaps matching TRBD1 (5 bases). The CDR3 is 15 residues long. The germline V and J ends were trimmed by 2 bases and 8 bases, with 18 bases remaining between them. The germline V gene encodes CDR1 SGHDN and CDR2 FVKESK.

V and J are TRBV5-1 and TRBJ2-3; D remains unclear. Germline values: CDR1 SGHRS, CDR2 YFSETQ. This CDR3 is 14 amino acids long. The V and J ends lost 2 bases and 6 bases respectively, with 13 bases between them. CDR3 sequence (DNA): TGCGCCAGCAGCTTTAGGGCCCCTGCGGATACGCAGTATTTT. It yields the protein CASSFRAPADTQYF.

V usage is TRBV20-1 and J usage is TRBJ2-1; 8 nucleotides align to TRBD1. V dropped 0 bases and J dropped 4; count of bases not matched to a gene: 5. Germline CDR1 DFQATT, CDR2 SNEGSKA (reference sequence). This CDR3 has 15 residues. CDR3: CSARDFGTGYNEQFF. The CDR3 region has the DNA TGCAGTGCTAGAGATTTTGGGACAGGTTACAATGAGCAGTTCTTC.

The rearrangement links TRBV6-5 to TRBJ2-7, with a tentative D call TRBD1 (6 bases). This CDR3 has 12 residues. The V end was cut by 6 bases, the J end by 1 base, with 7 bases between. Germline assignment: CDR1 MNHEY and CDR2 SVGAGI. CDR3 nucleotides: TGTGCCAGCAGAGGGGGTTCCTACGAGCAGTACTTC. This encodes CASRGGSYEQYF.

This clonotype occurred a few times. The chain is built from TRBV29-1 and TRBJ2-7; 8 bases map to TRBD2. The V gene end was trimmed by 4 bases and the J gene end by 5 bases; junction bases not matched to a gene: 7. The CDR3 is made up of 13 amino acids. In germline, CDR1 is SQVTM, CDR2 ANQGSEA. This CDR3 reads CSVVRGGRDEQYF. In nucleotides, the CDR3 is TGCAGCGTTGTTCGGGGGGGCCGGGACGAGCAGTACTTC.

The rearrangement joins TRBV7-9 to TRBJ2-1; maybe TRBD2 (6 bases). CDR3 length: 13 residues. CDR1 is SEHNR, CDR2 FQNEAQ, per germline (reference sequence). The DNA for the CDR3 is TGTGCAGTGGTAGCGGCGCCATCACAAGTGCAGTTCTTC. Amino acid sequence: CAVVAAPSQVQFF. The variable domain in full, with the rest retrieved from reference TRBV7-9 and TRBJ2-1, is DTGVSQNPRHKITKRGQNVTFRCDPISEHNRLYWYRQTLGQGPEFLTYFQNEAQLEKSRLLSDRFSAERPKGSFSTLEIQRTEQGDSAMYLCAVVAAPSQVQFFGPGTRLTVL.

This clonotype has just one count. This chain connects TRBV6-4 to TRBJ2-1; 7 bases line up with TRBD1. The CDR3 consists of 15 residues. After removal of 5 bases from V and 4 bases from J, the junction contained 8 bases not matched to a gene. Looked up from germline, CDR1 is MRHNA and CDR2 is SNTAGT. The CDR3 coding sequence is TGTGCCAGCAGTAACCGGGACAGCTCATACAATGAGCAGTTCTTC. It is translated as CASSNRDSSYNEQFF.

The V and J genes are TRBV11-2 and TRBJ2-7; 12 nucleotides agree with TRBD2. J lost 0 bases, V lost 4 bases, and 7 bases had no gene match. Germline CDR1 is SGHAT and CDR2 is FQNNGV. The CDR3 contains 17 residues. The CDR3 sequence: CASSSSRLAGVSYEQYF. The CDR3 coding sequence is TGTGCCAGCAGCTCCTCCCGACTAGCGGGGGTCTCCTACGAGCAGTACTTC.

The CDR3 nucleotides read TGTGCCAGCAGTCCGGGAAGGTACTTC. This encodes CASSPGRYF. This sequence joins TRBV2 and TRBJ2-7; a possible D gene is TRBD2 (5 bases). The CDR3 is 9 amino acids. Looked up from germline, CDR1 is SNHLY and CDR2 is FYNNEI. Trimming removed 5 bases at V and 12 bases at J, with 8 bases between.

The chain is built from TRBV2 and TRBJ1-2; D not certain. The germline V gene encodes CDR1 SNHLY and CDR2 FYNNEI. This CDR3 contains 14 residues. V was shortened by 1 base and J by 4 bases, with 10 bases between the two germline ends. Here the CDR3 reads CASSEEGSGYGYTF. Written as DNA, the CDR3 is TGTGCCAGCAGTGAAGAGGGTTCTGGCTATGGCTACACCTTC.

The chain recombines TRBV6-5 with TRBJ1-2, with D unresolved. With 2 bases removed from V and 0 bases from J, the gap between germline ends came to 4 bases. Germline V gene data show CDR1 as MNHEY and CDR2 as SVGAGI. This CDR3 has 13 residues. The CDR3 loop reads CASSYVPNYGYTF. In DNA form, the CDR3 reads TGTGCCAGCAGTTACGTCCCTAACTATGGCTACACCTTC.